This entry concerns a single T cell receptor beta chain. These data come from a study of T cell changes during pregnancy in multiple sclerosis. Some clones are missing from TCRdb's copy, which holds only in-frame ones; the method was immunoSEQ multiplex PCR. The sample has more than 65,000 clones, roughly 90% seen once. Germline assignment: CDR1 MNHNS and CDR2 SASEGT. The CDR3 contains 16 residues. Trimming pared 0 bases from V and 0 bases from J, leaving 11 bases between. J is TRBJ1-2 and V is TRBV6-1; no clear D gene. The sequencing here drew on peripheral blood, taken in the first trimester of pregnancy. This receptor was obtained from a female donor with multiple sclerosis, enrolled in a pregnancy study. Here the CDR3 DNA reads TGTGCCAGCAGTGAAGCGCTTTTCGGTTCTAACTATGGCTACACCTTC. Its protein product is CASSEALFGSNYGYTF.